The 30 T cell receptor beta chains reported below all come from one sample, sequenced in a study of shared clonotypes between healthy human individuals. Produced via immunoSEQ multiplex PCR; TCRdb's table is partial and in-frame only. This table holds millions of clones, approximately 94% found once. The sample comprised naive CD4+ T cells sorted from blood. Sample subset: CD45RA+ positively selected. The origin of the receptors is a man between 18 and 29 years old in good health.

The CDR3 DNA is TGTGCCAGCAATAGGGACGGTAGCACAGATACGCAGTATTTT. This gives the protein CASNRDGSTDTQYF. This chain connects TRBV6-1 to TRBJ2-3; perhaps D is TRBD1 or TRBD2 (5 bases each). The length of the CDR3 is 14 residues. Germline-derived CDR1 and CDR2 are MNHNS and SASEGT. V was clipped by 7 bases and J by 0 bases, with 11 bases between them.

The chain joins TRBV5-6 to TRBJ1-2, with D tentatively TRBD1 (5 bases). Germline lookup yields CDR1 SGHDT and CDR2 YYEEEE. The CDR3 length is 13 residues. The V end lost 3 bases, the J end lost 7 bases, and 13 bases lay between the germline ends. The CDR3: CASSSGPGGGYTF. CDR3 coding DNA: TGTGCCAGCAGCTCGGGACCGGGTGGTGGCTACACCTTC.

V gene TRBV5-1 combines with J gene TRBJ1-5; 7 nucleotides agree with TRBD1. The CDR3 consists of 15 residues. V dropped 0 bases and J dropped 4; count of bases not matched to a gene: 4. The germline V gene encodes CDR1 SGHRS and CDR2 YFSETQ. The CDR3 DNA reads as TGCGCCAGCAGCTTGGGGGGACAGATGAATCAGCCCCAGCATTTT. The encoded protein is CASSLGGQMNQPQHF.

This chain links TRBV2 with TRBJ1-2; tentative D call: TRBD1 (6 bases). The CDR3 is 14 residues long. Deletions cut 6 bases from V and 0 bases from J, with 11 bases between. Looked up from germline, CDR1 is SNHLY and CDR2 is FYNNEI. The CDR3 spells CASRAGQTNYGYTF. CDR3 sequence (DNA): TGTGCCAGCAGGGCGGGACAAACTAACTATGGCTACACCTTC.

The V call is TRBV11-2, the J call TRBJ2-7; no firm D call. This CDR3 region has 15 residues. V dropped 1 base and J dropped 2 bases, with 12 bases sitting between them. Germline V CDR1 and CDR2: SGHAT, FQNNGV. CDR3 residues: CASSLGFHRPYEQYF. Written as DNA, the CDR3 is TGTGCCAGCAGCTTAGGGTTCCATCGTCCCTACGAGCAGTACTTC.

About this clone itself: At the DNA level, this CDR3 is encoded by other sequences in the same sample as well. The V and J genes are TRBV5-1 and TRBJ2-7; D not certain. Germline assignment: CDR1 SGHRS and CDR2 YFSETQ. This CDR3 spans 13 amino acids. V was shortened by 0 bases and J by 4 bases, with 8 bases between the two germline ends. CDR3 DNA: TGCGCCAGCAGCTTGGAGGGTCTATACGAGCAGTACTTC. This sequence encodes CASSLEGLYEQYF. Combining the CDR3 with reference TRBV5-1 and TRBJ2-7 gives the whole variable domain KAGVTQTPRYLIKTRGQQVTLSCSPISGHRSVSWYQQTPGQGLQFLFEYFSETQRNKGNFPGRFSGRQFSNSRSEMNVSTLELGDSALYLCASSLEGLYEQYFGPGTRLTVT.

This chain links TRBV30 with TRBJ1-2; the match to TRBD1 covers 7 bases. Germline trimming cut 3 bases from V and 7 bases from J; bases unmatched to any gene: 8. The CDR3 runs to 13 residues. The germline V gene has CDR1 GTSNPN and CDR2 SVGIG (reference sequence). For the CDR3, the DNA is TGTGCCTGGAGCGTCAGGGGGTCGGGTGGCTACACCTTC. It translates to CAWSVRGSGGYTF.

The rearrangement uses TRBV7-2 and TRBJ2-7; no clear D gene. V was pared by 1 base and J by 7 bases, with 11 bases between. Germline CDR1 is SGHTA and CDR2 is FQGNSA. This CDR3 has 13 residues. In nucleotides, the CDR3 is TGTGCCAGCAGCTTAGGCCGGATAGGGGAGCAGTACTTC. Translation gives CASSLGRIGEQYF. Combining the CDR3 with reference TRBV7-2 and TRBJ2-7 gives the whole variable domain GAGVSQSPSNKVTEKGKDVELRCDPISGHTALYWYRQSLGQGLEFLIYFQGNSAPDKSGLPSDRFSAERTGGSVSTLTIQRTQQEDSAVYLCASSLGRIGEQYFGPGTRLTVT.

This clone was seen just once. The CDR3 DNA reads TGTGCCAGCACCCCTACTAGCGGGAGAGGCGAGCAGTACTTC. The encoded protein is CASTPTSGRGEQYF. The V gene is TRBV2, the J gene TRBJ2-7; TRBD2 matches at 11 bases. With V trimmed by 7 bases and J by 6 bases, 8 bases remained unmatched. CDR3 length: 14 amino acids. Germline assignment: CDR1 SNHLY and CDR2 FYNNEI.

With regard to this clone: Other DNA sequences of this sample code for an identical CDR3. The CDR3 is CASRRTGELFF. In nucleotides, the CDR3 is TGTGCCAGCAGACGGACCGGGGAGCTGTTTTTT. J is TRBJ2-2 and V is TRBV6-5; D remains ambiguous. The CDR3 is made up of 11 amino acids. V was trimmed by 6 bases and J by 5 bases, leaving 4 bases between them. Germline V gene lookup returns CDR1 MNHEY and CDR2 SVGAGI.

V gene TRBV5-4 combines with J gene TRBJ1-2, with D tentatively TRBD1 (5 bases). CDR3 size: 14 residues. Germline CDR1 is SGHNT and CDR2 is YYREEE (reference sequence). The germline V and J ends were trimmed by 6 bases and 4 bases, with 16 bases remaining between them. The CDR3 here is CASTSAGRSYGYTF. The DNA for the CDR3 is TGTGCCAGCACCTCGGCAGGGCGAAGCTATGGCTACACCTTC.

The chain combines TRBV2 with TRBJ2-3; D is unresolved. V gave up 6 bases and J gave up 4 bases, with 14 bases separating them. CDR1 is SNHLY, CDR2 FYNNEI, per germline. The CDR3 loop spans 14 amino acids. CDR3 bases: TGTGCCAGCAGCCCGGTTACCCCTGCAGATACGCAGTATTTT. Translation: CASSPVTPADTQYF. Variable domain in full (rest from reference TRBV2 and TRBJ2-3): EPEVTQTPSHQVTQMGQEVILRCVPISNHLYFYWYRQILGQKVEFLVSFYNNEISEKSEIFDDQFSVERPDGSNFTLKIRSTKLEDSAMYFCASSPVTPADTQYFGPGTRLTVL.

The V and J genes are TRBV5-6 and TRBJ2-3, with D possibly matching TRBD1 (7 bases). CDR3 length equals 15 residues. Trimming removed 3 bases at V and 2 bases at J, with 13 bases between. Per germline, CDR1 SGHDT and CDR2 YYEEEE. For the CDR3, the DNA is TGTGCCAGCAGCTGGGGGGACAGCCCCACAGATACGCAGTATTTT. Translation: CASSWGDSPTDTQYF.

The V call is TRBV19, the J call TRBJ1-5; 8 bases fit TRBD1. Germline V gene data show CDR1 as LNHDA and CDR2 as SQIVND (reference sequence). V lost 2 bases, J lost 4 bases, and 16 bases stayed unmatched. CDR3 length equals 19 residues. The CDR3 protein is CASSIRTGFRGSGNQPQHF. The CDR3 DNA sequence: TGTGCCAGTAGTATAAGGACAGGGTTTCGAGGGTCAGGAAATCAGCCCCAGCATTTT.

This clone turned up a few times. The chain recombines TRBV7-8 with TRBJ2-1; tentative D call: TRBD2 (5 bases). The germline CDR1 and CDR2 sequences are SGHVS and FQNEAQ. This CDR3 spans 13 amino acids. V gave up 5 bases and J gave up 6 bases, with 11 bases separating them. Here the CDR3 DNA reads TGTGCCAGCAGCGAGTTACTAGGCAATGAGCAGTTCTTC. This codes for CASSELLGNEQFF.

This clone came up a few times. The genes are TRBV4-1 and TRBJ1-1, with TRBD1 matching 9 bases. The CDR3 covers 17 residues. The ends lost 0 bases at V and 6 bases at J; junction bases unmatched: 11. From germline, CDR1 is MGHRA and CDR2 YSYEKL. The CDR3 here is CASSQDFLGQGLPEAFF. The CDR3 DNA sequence: TGCGCCAGCAGCCAAGATTTTCTGGGACAGGGACTCCCTGAAGCTTTCTTT.

Regarding this clone: Other DNA sequences within the sample encode an identical CDR3. CDR3 sequence reads: CASSEAGGTNEKLFF. The CDR3 region has the DNA TGTGCCAGCAGTGAAGCGGGGGGAACTAATGAAAAACTGTTTTTT. The chain is built from TRBV6-1 and TRBJ1-4, with D perhaps TRBD1 (5 bases). The germline CDR1 and CDR2 sequences are MNHNS and SASEGT. The germline V and J ends were trimmed by 0 bases and 1 base, with 6 bases remaining between them. This CDR3 comprises 15 residues.

The genes are TRBV2 and TRBJ2-3; TRBD1 matches 9 bases. V gave up 7 bases and J gave up 1 base; unmatched junction bases: 6. From germline, CDR1 is SNHLY and CDR2 FYNNEI. The CDR3 has 15 amino acids. As DNA, the CDR3 is TGTGCCAGCAAAGTGAGGACAGGGGGCACAGATACGCAGTATTTT. It encodes CASKVRTGGTDTQYF.

For this clone: The same CDR3 can be traced to other DNA sequences in this sample. V gene TRBV29-1 combines with J gene TRBJ1-1; no clear D gene. Trimming cost V 7 bases and J 1 base, with 7 bases left between them. The length of the CDR3 is 11 residues. The germline V gene encodes CDR1 SQVTM and CDR2 ANQGSEA. The CDR3 protein is CSARGNTEAFF. The CDR3 coding sequence is TGCAGCGCTCGGGGGAACACTGAAGCTTTCTTT. The full variable domain, completed using reference TRBV29-1 and TRBJ1-1, is SAVISQKPSRDICQRGTSLTIQCQVDSQVTMMFWYRQQPGQSLTLIATANQGSEATYESGFVIDKFPISRPNLTFSTLTVSNMSPEDSSIYLCSARGNTEAFFGQGTRLTVV.

CDR3 sequence: CASSQVERPQETQYF. For the CDR3, the DNA is TGCGCCAGCAGCCAAGTAGAGCGACCGCAAGAGACCCAGTACTTC. The chain recombines TRBV4-1 with TRBJ2-5; D uncertain. This CDR3 has 15 amino acids. V was cut by 1 base and J by 2 bases, with 11 bases left in between. The germline V gene encodes CDR1 MGHRA and CDR2 YSYEKL.

Worth noting for this clone: The same CDR3 arises from other DNA sequences in this sample as well. The V gene is TRBV28, the J gene TRBJ2-6; D is perhaps TRBD1 (5 bases). The CDR3 extends over 15 amino acids. Trimming shortened V by 2 bases and J by 0 bases, and 5 bases separated the two germline ends. Germline CDR1 MDHEN, CDR2 SYDVKM. The DNA for the CDR3 is TGTGCCAGCAGTTTAGGGGCCTCTGGGGCCAACGTCCTGACTTTC. This codes for CASSLGASGANVLTF.

The gene calls are TRBV4-3 and TRBJ2-1, with unresolved D. The CDR3 runs to 17 residues. CDR1 and CDR2 (germline): LGHNA, YSLEER. V was shortened by 0 bases and J by 5 bases, with 17 bases between the two germline ends. The CDR3 spells CASSQDLASLSNNEQFF. DNA of the CDR3: TGCGCCAGCAGCCAAGATCTGGCTTCGCTTTCCAACAATGAGCAGTTCTTC.

The rearrangement links TRBV27 to TRBJ2-5, with a weak D call TRBD2 (6 bases). The V gene's germline CDR1 is MNHEY and CDR2 SMNVEV (reference sequence). The V and J ends lost 2 bases and 1 base respectively, with 8 bases between them. The CDR3 totals 14 residues. The CDR3 sequence: CASSLRRGQETQYF. In DNA, the CDR3 is TGTGCCAGCAGTTTACGGAGGGGCCAAGAGACCCAGTACTTC.

J is TRBJ2-5 and V is TRBV5-1, with D perhaps matching TRBD1 (5 bases). V was clipped by 0 bases and J by 5 bases, with 11 bases between them. Looked up from germline, CDR1 is SGHRS and CDR2 is YFSETQ. The CDR3 contains 14 residues. The CDR3 protein is CASSLEGHGETQYF. The DNA for the CDR3 is TGCGCCAGCAGCTTGGAGGGGCATGGGGAGACCCAGTACTTC.

The rearrangement links TRBV28 to TRBJ2-7; tentative D call: TRBD1 (6 bases). CDR1 is MDHEN, CDR2 SYDVKM, per germline. There are 13 residues in the CDR3. V dropped 8 bases and J dropped 3 bases, with 14 bases sitting between them. The CDR3: CASLGTGFYEQYF. The CDR3 coding sequence is TGTGCCAGCCTGGGCACAGGGTTCTACGAGCAGTACTTC.

The chain uses TRBV19 and TRBJ1-2; 11 bases line up with TRBD1. V was pared by 5 bases and J by 2 bases, with 10 bases of the junction left unmatched. The CDR3 extends over 17 amino acids. Germline CDR1 reads LNHDA; CDR2 reads SQIVND (reference sequence). The CDR3 bases are TGTGCCAGTAGTCCCGGGACAGGGGGTTCGCTAAACTATGGCTACACCTTC. This gives the protein CASSPGTGGSLNYGYTF.

The chain has TRBV5-4 and TRBJ1-1; TRBD1 aligns across 7 bases. Germline CDR1 and CDR2: SGHNT and YYREEE (reference sequence). V lost 4 bases, J lost 0 bases, and 6 bases stayed unmatched. The CDR3 spans 15 residues. The CDR3 region has the DNA TGTGCCAGCAGCCGGGACAGCCTCATGAACACTGAAGCTTTCTTT. Encoded protein: CASSRDSLMNTEAFF. The full variable domain, rest sourced from reference TRBV5-4 and TRBJ1-1, is ETGVTQSPTHLIKTRGQQVTLRCSSQSGHNTVSWYQQALGQGPQFIFQYYREEENGRGNFPPRFSGLQFPNYSSELNVNALELDDSALYLCASSRDSLMNTEAFFGQGTRLTVV.

Written as DNA, the CDR3 is TGTGCCAGCAGCCCAGCCAGGGACCCCCAGTATGGCTACACCTTC. Translated, it gives CASSPARDPQYGYTF. V is TRBV7-9 and J is TRBJ1-2, with D possibly matching TRBD1 (5 bases). The CDR3 extends over 15 amino acids. CDR1 is SEHNR, CDR2 FQNEAQ, per germline (reference sequence). The V gene lost 5 bases and the J gene lost 5 bases, with 18 bases spanning the gap.

About this clone: One base away lies a much larger clone, so this may be a sequencing read error. At the DNA level, this CDR3 is encoded by other sequences in the same sample as well. V gene TRBV11-2 combines with J gene TRBJ2-7; D remains ambiguous. Looked up from germline, CDR1 is SGHAT and CDR2 is FQNNGV. V lost 4 bases to trimming and J lost 1 base, with 2 bases between them. The CDR3 runs to 11 residues. DNA of the CDR3: TGTGCCAGCAGCTCATCCTACGAGCAGTACTTC. Its translation: CASSSSYEQYF.

The chain joins TRBV19 to TRBJ2-1, with 8 bases aligning to TRBD2. The CDR3 loop spans 13 amino acids. The junction had 2 bases not matched to a gene; V was cut back by 3 bases and J by 7 bases. Germline lookup yields CDR1 LNHDA and CDR2 SQIVND (reference sequence). CDR3 bases: TGTGCCAGTAGTATCGGGACTAGAAATGAGCAGTTCTTC. This gives the protein CASSIGTRNEQFF.